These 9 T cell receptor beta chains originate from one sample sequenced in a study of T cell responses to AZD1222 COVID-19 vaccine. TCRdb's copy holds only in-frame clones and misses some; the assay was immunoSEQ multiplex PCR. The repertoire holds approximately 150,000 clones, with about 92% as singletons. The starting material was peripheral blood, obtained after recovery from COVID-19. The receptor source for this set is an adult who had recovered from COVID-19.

In nucleotides, the CDR3 is TGCGCCAGCAGCTACACACAGGGGAGGGTCCAAGAGACCCAGTACTTC. Protein sequence: CASSYTQGRVQETQYF. The chain has TRBV5-1 and TRBJ2-5; D assignment may be TRBD1 or TRBD2 (7 bases each). The CDR3 spans 16 residues. Germline V CDR1 and CDR2: SGHRS, YFSETQ. V was pared by 3 bases and J by 1 base, with 16 bases between.

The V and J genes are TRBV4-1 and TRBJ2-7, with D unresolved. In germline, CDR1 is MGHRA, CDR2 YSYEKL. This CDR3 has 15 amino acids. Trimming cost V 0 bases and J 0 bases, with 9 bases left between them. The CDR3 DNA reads TGCGCCAGCAGCCAAGATGGCCTATCCTCCTACGAGCAGTACTTC. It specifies CASSQDGLSSYEQYF.

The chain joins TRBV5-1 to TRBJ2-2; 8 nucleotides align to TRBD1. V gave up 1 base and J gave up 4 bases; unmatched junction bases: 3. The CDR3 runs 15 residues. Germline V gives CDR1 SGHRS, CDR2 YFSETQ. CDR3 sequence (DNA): TGCGCCAGCAGCTTGCAGGGGGCGATCACCGGGGAGCTGTTTTTT. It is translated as CASSLQGAITGELFF.

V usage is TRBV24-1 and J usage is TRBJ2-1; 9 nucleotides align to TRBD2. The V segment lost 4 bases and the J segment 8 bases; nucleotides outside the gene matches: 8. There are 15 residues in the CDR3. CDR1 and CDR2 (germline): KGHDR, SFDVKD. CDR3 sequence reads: CATSDPGTSSDEQFF. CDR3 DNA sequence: TGTGCCACCAGTGACCCCGGGACTAGCTCCGATGAGCAGTTCTTC.

The CDR3 sequence is CASSLAPQVTGELFF. CDR3 nucleotide sequence: TGTGCCAGCAGCCTAGCGCCCCAGGTGACCGGGGAGCTGTTTTTT. The V gene is TRBV28, the J gene TRBJ2-2; perhaps TRBD2 as D (6 bases). Trimming cost V 6 bases and J 5 bases, with 16 bases left between them. The CDR3 is 15 residues long. Germline V gene data show CDR1 as MDHEN and CDR2 as SYDVKM. The whole variable domain, remainder taken from reference TRBV28 and TRBJ2-2, is DVKVTQSSRYLVKRTGEKVFLECVQDMDHENMFWYRQDPGLGLRLIYFSYDVKMKEKGDIPEGYSVSREKKERFSLILESASTNQTSMYLCASSLAPQVTGELFFGEGSRLTVL.

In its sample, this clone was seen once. The CDR3 nucleotides read TGTGCCAGCAGTTTGATATCATTGGGGGCTTTCTTT. This codes for CASSLISLGAFF. This chain connects TRBV28 to TRBJ1-1, with D unresolved. From germline, CDR1 is MDHEN and CDR2 SYDVKM. Trimming stripped 3 bases from V and 11 bases from J, with 13 bases between. This CDR3 contains 12 residues.

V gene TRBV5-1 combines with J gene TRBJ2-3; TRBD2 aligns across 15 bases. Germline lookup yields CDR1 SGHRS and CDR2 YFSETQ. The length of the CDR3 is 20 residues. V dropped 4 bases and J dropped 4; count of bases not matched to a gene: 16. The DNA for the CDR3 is TGCGCCAGCAGCATCGGACTAGCGGGAGGGCCTTTTCGAGCCCCAGATACGCAGTATTTT. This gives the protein CASSIGLAGGPFRAPDTQYF.

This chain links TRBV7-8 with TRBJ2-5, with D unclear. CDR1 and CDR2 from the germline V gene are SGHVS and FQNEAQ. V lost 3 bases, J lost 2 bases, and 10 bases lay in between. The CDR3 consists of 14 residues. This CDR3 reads CASSLRLGQETQYF. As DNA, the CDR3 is TGTGCCAGCAGCTTGAGACTGGGACAAGAGACCCAGTACTTC. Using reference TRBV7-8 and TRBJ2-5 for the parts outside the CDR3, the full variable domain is GAGVSQSPRYKVAKRGQDVALRCDPISGHVSLFWYQQALGQGPEFLTYFQNEAQLDKSGLPSDRFFAERPEGSVSTLKIQRTQQEDSAVYLCASSLRLGQETQYFGPGTRLLVL.

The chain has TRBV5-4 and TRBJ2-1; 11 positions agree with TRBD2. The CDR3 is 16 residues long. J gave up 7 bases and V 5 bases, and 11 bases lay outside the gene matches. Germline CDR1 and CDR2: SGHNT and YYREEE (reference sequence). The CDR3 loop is CASRRVPGLADNEQFF. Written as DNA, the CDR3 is TGTGCCAGCAGGAGAGTTCCGGGACTAGCGGATAATGAGCAGTTCTTC.